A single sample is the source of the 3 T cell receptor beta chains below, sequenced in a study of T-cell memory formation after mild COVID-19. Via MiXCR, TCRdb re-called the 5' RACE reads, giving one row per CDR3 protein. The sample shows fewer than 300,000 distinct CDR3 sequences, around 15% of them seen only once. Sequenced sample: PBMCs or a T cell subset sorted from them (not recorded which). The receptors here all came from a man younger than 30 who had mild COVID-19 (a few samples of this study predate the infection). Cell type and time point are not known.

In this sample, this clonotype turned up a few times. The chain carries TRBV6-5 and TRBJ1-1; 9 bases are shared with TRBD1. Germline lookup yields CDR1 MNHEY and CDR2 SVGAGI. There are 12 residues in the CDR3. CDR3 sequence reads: CASGQGYTEAFF. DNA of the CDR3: TGTGCTTCCGGACAGGGGTACACTGAAGCTTTCTTT.

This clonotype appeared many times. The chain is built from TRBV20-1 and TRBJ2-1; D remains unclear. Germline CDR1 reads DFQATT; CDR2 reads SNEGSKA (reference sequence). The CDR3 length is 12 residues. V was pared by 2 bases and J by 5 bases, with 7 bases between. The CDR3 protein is CSARSYDNEQFF. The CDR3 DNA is TGCAGTGCTAGATCGTACGACAATGAGCAGTTCTTC.

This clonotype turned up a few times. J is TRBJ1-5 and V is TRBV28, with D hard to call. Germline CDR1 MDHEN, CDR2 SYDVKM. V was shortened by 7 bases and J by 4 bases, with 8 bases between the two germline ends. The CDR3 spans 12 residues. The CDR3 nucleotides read TGTGCCAGCATGGTGGGTAATCAGCCCCAGCATTTT. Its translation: CASMVGNQPQHF. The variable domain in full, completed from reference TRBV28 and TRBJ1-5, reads DVKVTQSSRYLVKRTGEKVFLECVQDMDHENMFWYRQDPGLGLRLIYFSYDVKMKEKGDIPEGYSVSREKKERFSLILESASTNQTSMYLCASMVGNQPQHFGDGTRLSIL.